The next 9 T cell receptor beta chains were all read from a single sample in a study of blood T cell repertoires in COVID-19. Using immunoSEQ multiplex PCR, the repertoire was profiled, and TCRdb retains in-frame clones only, with some absent. This sample has more than 200,000 clones, with just over 85% found just once. Sequencing was carried out using PBMCs or T cells enriched from blood (not recorded which). The source is a man aged 35-49 years who had recovered from COVID-19.

V gene TRBV12-3 or TRBV12-4 combines with J gene TRBJ1-2, with D maybe TRBD1 (5 bases). The CDR3 has 13 residues. The V end lost 5 bases, the J end lost 5 bases, and 12 bases lay between the germline ends. The CDR3 nucleotides read TGTGCCAGCAGTCTCGGGACTGGTTATGGCTACACCTTC. Protein sequence: CASSLGTGYGYTF.

The rearrangement uses TRBV19 and TRBJ2-6; the match to TRBD2 covers 10 bases. The length of the CDR3 is 17 residues. Per germline, CDR1 LNHDA and CDR2 SQIVND (reference sequence). Germline trimming cut 3 bases from V and 0 bases from J; bases unmatched to any gene: 2. The CDR3 nucleotides read TGTGCCAGTAGTATGATAGCGGGGGGCTCTGGGGCCAACGTCCTGACTTTC. This gives the protein CASSMIAGGSGANVLTF.

The chain recombines TRBV3-1 (or the pseudogene TRBV3-2) with TRBJ2-3, with D perhaps TRBD1 (6 bases). Trimming pared 4 bases from V and 5 bases from J, leaving 19 bases between. This CDR3 comprises 16 residues. The germline V gene has CDR1 LGHDT and CDR2 YNNKEL (reference sequence). The DNA of the CDR3 is TGTGCCAGCAGCCCCCTTGGGGGCGGGCTTAAAGATACGCAGTATTTT. Protein product: CASSPLGGGLKDTQYF.

This clone was picked up a small number of times. The J gene is TRBJ1-1, the V gene TRBV30; D gene uncertain. The V gene lost 1 base and the J gene lost 8 bases, with 8 bases spanning the gap. This CDR3 is built from 11 residues. Per the germline V gene, CDR1 is GTSNPN and CDR2 is SVGIG (reference sequence). CDR3 DNA sequence: TGTGCCTGGAGTGAAATCGTGGAAGCTTTCTTT. As protein: CAWSEIVEAFF.

The chain combines TRBV2 with TRBJ1-1; a weak D match, TRBD1 (6 bases). This CDR3 is built from 14 residues. Per the germline V gene, CDR1 is SNHLY and CDR2 is FYNNEI. Trimming cost V 6 bases and J 0 bases, with 11 bases left between them. CDR3 sequence: CASSWTAMNTEAFF. CDR3 bases: TGTGCCAGCAGCTGGACAGCGATGAACACTGAAGCTTTCTTT.

This clone appeared a few times. The sample has other DNA sequences that encode this CDR3 too. The chain combines TRBV5-1 with TRBJ2-5; 11 bases fit TRBD1. The germline CDR1 and CDR2 sequences are SGHRS and YFSETQ. The CDR3 has 14 residues. With 3 bases clipped from V and 5 bases from J, the junction kept 3 bases outside the gene matches. This CDR3 reads CASSWTGGSETQYF. DNA of the CDR3: TGCGCCAGCAGCTGGACAGGGGGCAGTGAGACCCAGTACTTC.

The V and J genes are TRBV5-1 and TRBJ2-5, with TRBD2 identical over 12 bases. J was trimmed by 1 base and V by 2 bases; bases with no gene match: 9. The CDR3 totals 18 residues. Germline CDR1 is SGHRS and CDR2 is YFSETQ. The CDR3 region has the DNA TGCGCCAGCAGCTTCCTCGGACTAGCGGGGATCTCCCAAGAGACCCAGTACTTC. This encodes CASSFLGLAGISQETQYF.

The rearrangement joins TRBV7-2 to TRBJ2-7, with no clear D. There are 13 residues in the CDR3. Trimming took off 1 base at V and 1 base at J, with 5 bases between the two ends. Germline loops: CDR1 SGHTA, CDR2 FQGNSA. The CDR3 nucleotides read TGTGCCAGCAGCTTAGATCGGTCCTACGAGCAGTACTTC. As protein: CASSLDRSYEQYF.

The chain has TRBV6-2 or TRBV6-3 and TRBJ1-5; D is unresolved. The CDR3 length is 13 residues. V lost 5 bases and J 2 bases, leaving 7 bases between the germline ends. Per the germline V gene, CDR1 is MNHEY and CDR2 is SVGEGT. The CDR3 DNA follows: TGTGCCAGCAGTACGGTAGGCAATCAGCCCCAGCATTTT. This sequence encodes CASSTVGNQPQHF.